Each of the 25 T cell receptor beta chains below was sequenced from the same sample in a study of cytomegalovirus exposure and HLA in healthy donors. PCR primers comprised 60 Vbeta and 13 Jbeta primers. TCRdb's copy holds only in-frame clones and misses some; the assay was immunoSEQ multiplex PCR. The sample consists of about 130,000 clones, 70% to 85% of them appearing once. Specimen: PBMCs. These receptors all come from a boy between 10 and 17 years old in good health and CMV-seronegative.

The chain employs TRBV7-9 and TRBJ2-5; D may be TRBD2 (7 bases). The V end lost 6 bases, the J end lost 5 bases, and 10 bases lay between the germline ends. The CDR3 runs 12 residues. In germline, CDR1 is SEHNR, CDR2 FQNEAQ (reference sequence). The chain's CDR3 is CASRRGGETQYF. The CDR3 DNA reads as TGTGCCAGCAGAAGGGGGGGGGAGACCCAGTACTTC.

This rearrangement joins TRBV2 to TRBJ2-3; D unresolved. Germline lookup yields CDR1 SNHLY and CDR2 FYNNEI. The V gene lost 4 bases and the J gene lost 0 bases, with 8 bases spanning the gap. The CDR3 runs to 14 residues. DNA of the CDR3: TGTGCCAGCAGTGGCTACCGTAGCACAGATACGCAGTATTTT. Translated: CASSGYRSTDTQYF. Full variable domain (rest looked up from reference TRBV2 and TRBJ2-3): EPEVTQTPSHQVTQMGQEVILRCVPISNHLYFYWYRQILGQKVEFLVSFYNNEISEKSEIFDDQFSVERPDGSNFTLKIRSTKLEDSAMYFCASSGYRSTDTQYFGPGTRLTVL.

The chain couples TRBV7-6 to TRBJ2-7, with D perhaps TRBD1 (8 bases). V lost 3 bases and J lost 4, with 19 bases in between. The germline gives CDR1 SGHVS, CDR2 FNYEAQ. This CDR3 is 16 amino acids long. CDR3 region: CASSFGEGDRRYEQYF. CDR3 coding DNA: TGTGCCAGCAGCTTTGGGGAGGGGGACAGGCGGTACGAGCAGTACTTC. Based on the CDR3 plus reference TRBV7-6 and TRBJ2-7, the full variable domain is GAGVSQSPRYKVTKRGQDVALRCDPISGHVSLYWYRQALGQGPEFLTYFNYEAQQDKSGLPNDRFSAERPEGSISTLTIQRTEQRDSAMYRCASSFGEGDRRYEQYFGPGTRLTVT.

The CDR3 region has the DNA TGTGCCAGCAGCCCGGGACTAGCGGGAGAGGGTGAGCAGTTCTTC. It is translated as CASSPGLAGEGEQFF. The chain uses TRBV2 and TRBJ2-1; TRBD2 agrees at 14 bases. With V trimmed by 6 bases and J by 9 bases, 7 bases remained unmatched. CDR3 length: 15 residues. CDR1 is SNHLY and CDR2 is FYNNEI in the germline V gene.

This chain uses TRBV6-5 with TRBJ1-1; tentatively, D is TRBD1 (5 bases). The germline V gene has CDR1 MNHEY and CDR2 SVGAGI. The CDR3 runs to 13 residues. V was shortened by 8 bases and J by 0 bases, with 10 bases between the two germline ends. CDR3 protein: CASGLQVNTEAFF. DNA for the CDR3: TGTGCCAGCGGCCTACAGGTGAACACTGAAGCTTTCTTT.

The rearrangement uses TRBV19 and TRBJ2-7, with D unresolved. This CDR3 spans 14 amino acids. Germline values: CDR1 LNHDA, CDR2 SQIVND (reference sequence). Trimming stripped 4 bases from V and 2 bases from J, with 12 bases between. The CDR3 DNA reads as TGTGCCAGTAGTACCCCACTACCGACCTACGAGCAGTACTTC. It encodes CASSTPLPTYEQYF. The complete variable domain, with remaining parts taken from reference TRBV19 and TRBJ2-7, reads DGGITQSPKYLFRKEGQNVTLSCEQNLNHDAMYWYRQDPGQGLRLIYYSQIVNDFQKGDIAEGYSVSREKKESFPLTVTSAQKNPTAFYLCASSTPLPTYEQYFGPGTRLTVT.

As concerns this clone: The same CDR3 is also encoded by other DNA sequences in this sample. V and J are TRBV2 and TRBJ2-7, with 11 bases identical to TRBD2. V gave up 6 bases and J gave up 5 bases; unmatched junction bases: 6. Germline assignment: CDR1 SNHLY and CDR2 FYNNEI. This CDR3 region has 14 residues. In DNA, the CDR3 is TGTGCCAGCAGCGGTAGCGGGAGGGCGGACGAGCAGTACTTC. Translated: CASSGSGRADEQYF.

The CDR3 loop reads CAISDGEKLFF. Written as DNA, the CDR3 is TGTGCCATCAGTGATGGCGAAAAACTGTTTTTT. This rearrangement joins TRBV10-3 to TRBJ1-4; D gene uncertain. Looked up from germline, CDR1 is ENHRY and CDR2 is SYGVKD. V was trimmed by 3 bases and J by 8 bases, leaving 4 bases between them. The length of the CDR3 is 11 residues.

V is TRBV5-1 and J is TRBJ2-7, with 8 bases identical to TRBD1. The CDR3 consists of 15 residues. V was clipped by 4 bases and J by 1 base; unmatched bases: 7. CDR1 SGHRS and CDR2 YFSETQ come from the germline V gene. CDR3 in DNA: TGCGCCAGCAGCCCTGGACAGGGATTTTCCTACGAGCAGTACTTC. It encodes CASSPGQGFSYEQYF.

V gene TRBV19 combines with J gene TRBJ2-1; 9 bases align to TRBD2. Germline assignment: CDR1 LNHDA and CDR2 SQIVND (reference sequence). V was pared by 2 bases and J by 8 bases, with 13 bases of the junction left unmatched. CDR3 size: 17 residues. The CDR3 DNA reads TGTGCCAGTAGTATAATCTCTGCGGGAGGGCTCGGCGATGAGCAGTTCTTC. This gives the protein CASSIISAGGLGDEQFF.

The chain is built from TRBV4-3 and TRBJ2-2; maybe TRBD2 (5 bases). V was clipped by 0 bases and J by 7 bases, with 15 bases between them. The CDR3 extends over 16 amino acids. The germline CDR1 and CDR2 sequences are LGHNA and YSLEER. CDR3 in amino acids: CASSQDKESGGGELFF. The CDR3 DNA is TGCGCCAGCAGCCAAGATAAAGAGAGCGGTGGCGGGGAGCTGTTTTTT.

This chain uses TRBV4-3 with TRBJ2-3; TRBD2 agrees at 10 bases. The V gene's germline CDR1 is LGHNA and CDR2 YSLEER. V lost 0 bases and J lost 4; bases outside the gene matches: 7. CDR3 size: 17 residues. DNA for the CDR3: TGCGCCAGCAGCCAAGAAGAACTAGCGGGATTCGCAGATACGCAGTATTTT. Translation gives CASSQEELAGFADTQYF.

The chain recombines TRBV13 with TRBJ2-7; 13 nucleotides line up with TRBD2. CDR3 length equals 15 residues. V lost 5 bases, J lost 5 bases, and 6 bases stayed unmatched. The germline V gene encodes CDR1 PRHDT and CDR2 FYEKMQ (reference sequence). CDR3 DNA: TGTGCCAGCAGCCCCGGACTAGCGGGAGTCCACGAGCAGTACTTC. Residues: CASSPGLAGVHEQYF.

The CDR3 reads CASSVTGGGYGYTF. The CDR3 nucleotides read TGTGCCAGCAGTGTAACAGGGGGGGGCTATGGCTACACCTTC. J is TRBJ1-2 and V is TRBV2; 8 nucleotides agree with TRBD1. V shed 4 bases and J 4 bases; nucleotides not matched to a gene: 5. In germline, CDR1 is SNHLY, CDR2 FYNNEI. CDR3 length: 14 residues. The full variable domain, rest sourced from reference TRBV2 and TRBJ1-2, is EPEVTQTPSHQVTQMGQEVILRCVPISNHLYFYWYRQILGQKVEFLVSFYNNEISEKSEIFDDQFSVERPDGSNFTLKIRSTKLEDSAMYFCASSVTGGGYGYTFGSGTRLTVV.

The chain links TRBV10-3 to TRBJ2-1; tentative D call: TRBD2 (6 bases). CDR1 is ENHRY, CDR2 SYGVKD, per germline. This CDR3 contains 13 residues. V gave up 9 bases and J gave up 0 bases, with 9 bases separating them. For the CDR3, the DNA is TGTGCCATAGGGACTGCCTCCTACAATGAGCAGTTCTTC. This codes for CAIGTASYNEQFF.

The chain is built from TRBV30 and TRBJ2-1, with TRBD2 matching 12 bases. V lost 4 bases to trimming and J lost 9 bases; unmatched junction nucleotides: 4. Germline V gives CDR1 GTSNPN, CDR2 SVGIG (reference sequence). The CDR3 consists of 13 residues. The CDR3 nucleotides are TGTGCCTGGAAACAGACTAGCGGGGGTGAGCAGTTCTTC. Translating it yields CAWKQTSGGEQFF. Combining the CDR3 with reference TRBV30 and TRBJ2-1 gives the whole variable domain SQTIHQWPATLVQPVGSPLSLECTVEGTSNPNLYWYRQAAGRGLQLLFYSVGIGQISSEVPQNLSASRPQDRQFILSSKKLLLSDSGFYLCAWKQTSGGEQFFGPGTRLTVL.

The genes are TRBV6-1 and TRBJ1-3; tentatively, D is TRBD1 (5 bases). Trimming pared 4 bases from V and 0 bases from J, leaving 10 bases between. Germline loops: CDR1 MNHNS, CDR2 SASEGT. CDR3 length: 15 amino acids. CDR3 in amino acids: CASSVRADSGNTIYF. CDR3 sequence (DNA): TGTGCCAGCAGTGTCAGGGCAGACTCTGGAAACACCATATATTTT.

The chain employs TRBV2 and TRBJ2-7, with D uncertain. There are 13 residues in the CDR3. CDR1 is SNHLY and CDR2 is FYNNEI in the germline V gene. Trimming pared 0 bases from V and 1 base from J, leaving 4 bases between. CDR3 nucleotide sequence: TGTGCCAGCAGTGAAGCGCGGTCCTACGAGCAGTACTTC. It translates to CASSEARSYEQYF. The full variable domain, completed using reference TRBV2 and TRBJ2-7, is EPEVTQTPSHQVTQMGQEVILRCVPISNHLYFYWYRQILGQKVEFLVSFYNNEISEKSEIFDDQFSVERPDGSNFTLKIRSTKLEDSAMYFCASSEARSYEQYFGPGTRLTVT.

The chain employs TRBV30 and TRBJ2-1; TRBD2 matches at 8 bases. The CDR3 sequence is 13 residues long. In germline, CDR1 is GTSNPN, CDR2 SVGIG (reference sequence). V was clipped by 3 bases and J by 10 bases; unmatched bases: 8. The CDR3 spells CAWRRLAKGEQFF. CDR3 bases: TGTGCCTGGAGGCGACTAGCGAAGGGCGAGCAGTTCTTC. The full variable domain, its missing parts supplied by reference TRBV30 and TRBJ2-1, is SQTIHQWPATLVQPVGSPLSLECTVEGTSNPNLYWYRQAAGRGLQLLFYSVGIGQISSEVPQNLSASRPQDRQFILSSKKLLLSDSGFYLCAWRRLAKGEQFFGPGTRLTVL.

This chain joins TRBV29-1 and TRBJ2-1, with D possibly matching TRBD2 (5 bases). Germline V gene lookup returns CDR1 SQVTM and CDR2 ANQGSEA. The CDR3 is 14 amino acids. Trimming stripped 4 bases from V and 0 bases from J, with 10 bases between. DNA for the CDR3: TGCAGCGTTGTGTCGGCGGGCTCCTACAATGAGCAGTTCTTC. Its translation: CSVVSAGSYNEQFF.

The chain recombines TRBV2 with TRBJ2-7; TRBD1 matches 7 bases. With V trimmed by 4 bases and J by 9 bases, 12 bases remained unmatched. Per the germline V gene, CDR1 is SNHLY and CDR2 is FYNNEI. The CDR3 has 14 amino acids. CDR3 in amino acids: CASSVRTGWWVQYF. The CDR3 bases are TGTGCCAGCAGTGTTAGGACAGGATGGTGGGTGCAGTACTTC.

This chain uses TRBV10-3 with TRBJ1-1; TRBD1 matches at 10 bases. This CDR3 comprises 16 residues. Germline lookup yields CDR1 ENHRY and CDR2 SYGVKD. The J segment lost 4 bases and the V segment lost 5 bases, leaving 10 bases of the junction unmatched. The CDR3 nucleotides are TGTGCCATCAGTTTGACAGGGGGCACAAGAGGCACTGAAGCTTTCTTT. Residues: CAISLTGGTRGTEAFF.

The CDR3 DNA sequence: TGTGCCAGCAGCCAAGCGACAGGGCTAGGCGAGACCCAGTACTTC. Protein sequence: CASSQATGLGETQYF. The chain joins TRBV14 to TRBJ2-5, with TRBD1 matching 7 bases. The ends lost 1 base at V and 5 bases at J; junction bases unmatched: 7. This CDR3 contains 15 residues. In germline, CDR1 is SGHDN, CDR2 FVKESK.

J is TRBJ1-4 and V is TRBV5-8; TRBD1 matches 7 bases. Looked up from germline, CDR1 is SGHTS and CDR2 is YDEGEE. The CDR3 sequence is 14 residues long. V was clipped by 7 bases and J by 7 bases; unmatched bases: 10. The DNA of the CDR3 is TGTGCCAGCTTTCGGGGACAGCCATTTGAAAAACTGTTTTTT. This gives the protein CASFRGQPFEKLFF.

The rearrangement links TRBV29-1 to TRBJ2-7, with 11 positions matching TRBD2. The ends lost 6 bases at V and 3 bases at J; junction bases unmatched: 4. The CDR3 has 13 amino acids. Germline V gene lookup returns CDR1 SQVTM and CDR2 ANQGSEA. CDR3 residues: CSVHSGRGYEQYF. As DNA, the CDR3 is TGCAGCGTGCATAGCGGGAGGGGCTACGAGCAGTACTTC.